The 9 T cell receptor beta chains below come from one sample, sequenced in a study of cytomegalovirus exposure and HLA in healthy donors. Produced via immunoSEQ multiplex PCR; TCRdb's table is partial and in-frame only. The data contain hundreds of thousands of clones, 70% to 90% of them singletons. Material: PBMCs. The receptors originated from a woman younger than 35 in good health and CMV-seronegative.

The chain combines TRBV6-1 with TRBJ1-6; weak D call: TRBD1 (5 bases). Germline V gene lookup returns CDR1 MNHNS and CDR2 SASEGT. V was clipped by 5 bases and J by 6 bases, with 14 bases between them. The CDR3 is made up of 15 amino acids. The CDR3 reads CASSLGGESNSPLHF. Here the CDR3 DNA reads TGTGCCAGCAGTTTAGGAGGGGAGAGTAATTCACCCCTCCACTTT.

The V and J genes are TRBV27 and TRBJ2-6; D gene ambiguous. Trimming removed 3 bases from V and 0 bases from J, with 9 bases in between. This CDR3 has 16 residues. Germline lookup yields CDR1 MNHEY and CDR2 SMNVEV (reference sequence). CDR3 loop: CASSLLVGSGANVLTF. The DNA of the CDR3 is TGTGCCAGCAGTTTGTTAGTGGGCTCTGGGGCCAACGTCCTGACTTTC.

This chain joins TRBV5-4 and TRBJ2-5; D might be TRBD1 or TRBD2, each matching 5 bases. The CDR3 has 15 amino acids. V lost 0 bases and J 0 bases, leaving 9 bases between the germline ends. CDR1 and CDR2 (germline): SGHNT, YYREEE (reference sequence). CDR3 nucleotides: TGTGCCAGCAGCTTGGTGGGGACGTACCAAGAGACCCAGTACTTC. This gives the protein CASSLVGTYQETQYF.

The rearrangement joins TRBV12-5 to TRBJ2-7; TRBD1 aligns across 7 bases. CDR3 length equals 13 residues. Germline V gene data show CDR1 as LGHNT and CDR2 as FRNRAP. The V segment lost 6 bases and the J segment 3 bases; nucleotides outside the gene matches: 5. The CDR3 sequence is CASGKDRDYEQYF. In DNA, the CDR3 is TGTGCTAGTGGGAAAGACAGGGACTACGAGCAGTACTTC.

The chain carries TRBV21-1 and TRBJ2-7; the DNA was not used to check the table's D call, TRBD1. TRBV21-1 is a pseudogene locus. The CDR3 is 16 residues long. CDR3 DNA: TGTGCCAGCAGCGCAGGGACAGGGGGCGAGAGACTGGGGCAGTACTTC. Encoded protein: CASSAGTGGERLGQYF.

This clone was recorded many times. Within the sample, other DNA sequences also encode this same CDR3. V usage is TRBV15 and J usage is TRBJ2-5; D is ambiguous. Trimming cost V 0 bases and J 4 bases, with 3 bases left between them. CDR3 size: 12 residues. Per germline, CDR1 LNHNV and CDR2 YYDKDF (reference sequence). The DNA for the CDR3 is TGTGCCACCAGCAGAGATGTAGAGACCCAGTACTTC. Its protein is CATSRDVETQYF.

The chain recombines TRBV30 with TRBJ1-5; 8 nucleotides match TRBD1. J gave up 13 bases and V 1 base, and 3 bases lay outside the gene matches. CDR1 and CDR2 (germline): GTSNPN, SVGIG (reference sequence). This CDR3 comprises 11 residues. The CDR3 loop reads CAWSGGDRQHF. The CDR3 DNA reads as TGTGCCTGGAGTGGAGGGGACAGGCAGCATTTT.

This sequence joins TRBV28 and TRBJ1-1; no clear D. CDR1 and CDR2 (germline): MDHEN, SYDVKM. The V end lost 7 bases, the J end lost 4 bases, and 19 bases lay between the germline ends. The CDR3 runs to 15 residues. CDR3 nucleotides: TGTGCCAGCACAAAAAGAGGAGGGTGGGCCACTGAAGCTTTCTTT. The encoded protein is CASTKRGGWATEAFF.

The chain combines TRBV13 with TRBJ1-1; maybe TRBD1 (6 bases). The V end was cut by 0 bases, the J end by 2 bases, with 16 bases between. The germline V gene has CDR1 PRHDT and CDR2 FYEKMQ (reference sequence). This CDR3 has 17 amino acids. In DNA, the CDR3 is TGTGCCAGCAGCTTAGGCCTAGGGGGACCCACCAACACTGAAGCTTTCTTT. It translates to CASSLGLGGPTNTEAFF.